There are a few counts of the clone carrying this TCR beta chain. Antigen specificity is unknown. The CDR3 loop spans 16 amino acids. Germline assignment: CDR1 MNHEY and CDR2 SMNVEV (reference sequence). V dropped 5 bases and J dropped 5 bases, with 18 bases sitting between them. These data come from a study of CD8+CD57+ T cells in acquired aplastic anemia. Findings of the study overall: Patients and controls shared about 30 CD8+ CDR3 sequences, which appeared highly expressed in patients and within their immunodominant clones.

Using genomic DNA as the template, TCR beta VDJ and CDR3 profiling was carried out. TCRdb re-derived calls from the reads in MiXCR, one entry per CDR3 protein. Of about 210,000 distinct CDR3 sequences detected, roughly 55% appear once; the ten largest clones hold less than 30%. The receptor was isolated from a human donor in good health. Sequenced: sorted CD4+, CD8+, or CD8+CD57+ T cells (not recorded which) from PBMCs. J is TRBJ2-2 and V is TRBV27, with D unclear. CDR3 protein: CASSLRTAYGTGELFF. CDR3 in DNA: TGTGCCAGCAGTCTAAGGACGGCCTATGGGACCGGGGAGCTGTTTTTT.